Below are 3 T cell receptor beta chains sequenced from a single sample in a study of blood T cell repertoires in COVID-19. The repertoire was sequenced with immunoSEQ multiplex PCR; TCRdb's copy has only in-frame clones and lacks some. The table includes 200,000 to 250,000 clones, about 84% detected once. Sequencing input: peripheral blood. These receptors were obtained from a man older than 75 with acute or convalescent COVID-19.

The V gene is TRBV5-1, the J gene TRBJ1-1, with 7 bases identical to TRBD1. The germline V gene has CDR1 SGHRS and CDR2 YFSETQ. This CDR3 is 14 amino acids long. Germline trimming cut 4 bases from V and 1 base from J; bases unmatched to any gene: 4. This chain's CDR3 is CASSRDSWNTEAFF. The CDR3 DNA follows: TGCGCCAGCAGCCGGGACAGCTGGAACACTGAAGCTTTCTTT.

Comments on this clone: Other DNA sequences in this specimen translate into the identical CDR3. The chain recombines TRBV5-1 with TRBJ1-5; D is possibly TRBD1 (5 bases). The CDR3 totals 16 residues. The germline gives CDR1 SGHRS, CDR2 YFSETQ. Trimming removed 0 bases at V and 1 base at J, with 11 bases between. The chain's CDR3 is CASSLGAGGSNQPQHF. In DNA form, the CDR3 reads TGCGCCAGCAGCTTGGGAGCTGGGGGGAGCAATCAGCCCCAGCATTTT.

V gene TRBV2 combines with J gene TRBJ2-7, with 7 positions matching TRBD2. CDR1 and CDR2 (germline): SNHLY, FYNNEI. The length of the CDR3 is 13 residues. J gave up 2 bases and V 8 bases, and 6 bases lay outside the gene matches. CDR3 protein: CASQGGLPYEQYF. Written as DNA, the CDR3 is TGTGCCAGCCAGGGAGGGTTACCCTACGAGCAGTACTTC.